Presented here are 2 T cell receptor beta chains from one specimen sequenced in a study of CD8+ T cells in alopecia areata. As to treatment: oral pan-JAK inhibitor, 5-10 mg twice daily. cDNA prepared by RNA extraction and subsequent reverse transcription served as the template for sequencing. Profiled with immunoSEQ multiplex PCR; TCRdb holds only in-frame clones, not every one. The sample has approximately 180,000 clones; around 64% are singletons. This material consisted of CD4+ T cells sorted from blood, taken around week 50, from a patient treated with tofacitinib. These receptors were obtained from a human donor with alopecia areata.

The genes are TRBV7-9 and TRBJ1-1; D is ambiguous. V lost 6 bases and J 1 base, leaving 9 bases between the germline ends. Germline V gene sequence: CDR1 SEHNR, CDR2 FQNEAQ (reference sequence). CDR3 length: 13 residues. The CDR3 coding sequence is TGTGCCAGCAGTTCAGCAGGGAACACTGAAGCTTTCTTT. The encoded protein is CASSSAGNTEAFF.

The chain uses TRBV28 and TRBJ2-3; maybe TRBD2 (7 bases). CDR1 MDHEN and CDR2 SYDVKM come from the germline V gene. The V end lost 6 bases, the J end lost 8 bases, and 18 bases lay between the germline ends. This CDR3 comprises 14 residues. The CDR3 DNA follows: TGTGCCAGCAGCTTACGAGGGGGGGCCGGTACGCAGTATTTT. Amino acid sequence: CASSLRGGAGTQYF.